This T cell receptor beta chain was profiled in a study of T cell clones after liver transplantation. Germline lookup yields CDR1 LNHDA and CDR2 SQIVND (reference sequence). V was pared by 2 bases and J by 4 bases, with 4 bases between. The CDR3 loop spans 12 amino acids. Measured with immunoSEQ multiplex PCR; TCRdb has only the in-frame clones, and not every one. The repertoire holds about 6,100 clones, with 81% as singletons. The chain carries TRBV19 and TRBJ2-3; no definite D call. The receptor comes from a human donor who received a liver transplant. This specimen was CD8+ T cells from blood, taken before liver transplant. The CDR3 region is CASSISADTQYF. CDR3 in DNA: TGTGCCAGTAGTATAAGCGCAGATACGCAGTATTTT. The variable domain in full, completed from reference TRBV19 and TRBJ2-3, reads DGGITQSPKYLFRKEGQNVTLSCEQNLNHDAMYWYRQDPGQGLRLIYYSQIVNDFQKGDIAEGYSVSREKKESFPLTVTSAQKNPTAFYLCASSISADTQYFGPGTRLTVL.